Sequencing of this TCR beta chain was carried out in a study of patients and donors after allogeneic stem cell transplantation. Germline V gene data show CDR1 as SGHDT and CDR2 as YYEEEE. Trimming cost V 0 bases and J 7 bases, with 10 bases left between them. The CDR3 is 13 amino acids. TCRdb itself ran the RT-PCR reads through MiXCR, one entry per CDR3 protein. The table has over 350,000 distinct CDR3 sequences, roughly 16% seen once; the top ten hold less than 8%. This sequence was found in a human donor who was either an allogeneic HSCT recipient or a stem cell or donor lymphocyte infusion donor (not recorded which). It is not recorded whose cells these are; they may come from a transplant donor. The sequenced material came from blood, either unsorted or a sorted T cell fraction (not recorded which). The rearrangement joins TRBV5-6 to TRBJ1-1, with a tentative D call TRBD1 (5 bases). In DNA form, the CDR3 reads TGTGCCAGCAGCTTGGGGGCAGGGATTGAAGCTTTCTTT. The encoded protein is CASSLGAGIEAFF.